These 3 T cell receptor beta chains were all obtained from the same sample, sequenced in a study of T cell responses to AZD1222 COVID-19 vaccine. The table came from immunoSEQ multiplex PCR; TCRdb's copy has only in-frame clones and leaves some out. The sample has about 120,000 clones, roughly 90% seen once. The sequenced sample was peripheral blood, obtained 28 days after the second AZD1222 dose. These receptors all come from an adult who received the AZD1222 COVID-19 vaccine.

The rearrangement links TRBV5-1 to TRBJ2-1; D may correspond to TRBD1 or TRBD2 (5 bases each). Germline CDR1 reads SGHRS; CDR2 reads YFSETQ. V gave up 4 bases and J gave up 1 base, with 15 bases separating them. The CDR3 is 16 residues long. CDR3 in amino acids: CASSTPGAGSYNEQFF. The CDR3 bases are TGCGCCAGCAGCACCCCCGGGGCCGGATCCTACAATGAGCAGTTCTTC.

The rearrangement links TRBV9 to TRBJ2-3; D call uncertain. V was cut by 0 bases and J by 4 bases, with 12 bases left in between. Germline V CDR1 and CDR2: SGDLS, YYNGEE. The CDR3 has 15 amino acids. The CDR3 DNA follows: TGTGCCAGCAGCGTAGGAAGCTTTCTCGCAGATACGCAGTATTTT. This translates into CASSVGSFLADTQYF.

This clone was seen a single time. The V gene is TRBV28, the J gene TRBJ2-3; D may match TRBD1 or TRBD2 (5 bases each). This CDR3 contains 15 residues. The germline V gene has CDR1 MDHEN and CDR2 SYDVKM. V was shortened by 9 bases and J by 0 bases, with 16 bases between the two germline ends. CDR3 in amino acids: CASFLGWGSTDTQYF. The CDR3 DNA follows: TGTGCCAGTTTCCTCGGCTGGGGGAGCACAGATACGCAGTATTTT. Drawing the rest from reference TRBV28 and TRBJ2-3, the complete variable domain is DVKVTQSSRYLVKRTGEKVFLECVQDMDHENMFWYRQDPGLGLRLIYFSYDVKMKEKGDIPEGYSVSREKKERFSLILESASTNQTSMYLCASFLGWGSTDTQYFGPGTRLTVL.